The 4 T cell receptor beta chains given below trace back to one sample, sequenced in a study of glioma-infiltrating T cells. The iRepertoire nested amplicon-rescue multiplex PCR amplified TCR alpha and beta CDR3s from RNA. Each CDR3 protein gets one entry after TCRdb re-called the multiplex PCR reads with MiXCR. The sample includes 100,000 to 150,000 distinct CDR3 sequences, roughly 24% of them seen just once. Sequencing was performed on glioma tissue, nonneoplastic brain tissue, or PBMCs (not recorded which). These receptors all come from a human donor with low-grade glioma or glioblastoma, undergoing nonglioma brain surgery, or in good health (not recorded which).

This clonotype has a count of ten or more. The chain is built from TRBV7-2 and TRBJ2-7, with a possible D match to TRBD1 (6 bases). Germline CDR1 reads SGHTA; CDR2 reads FQGNSA. CDR3 size: 11 residues. V lost 6 bases and J 7 bases, leaving 10 bases between the germline ends. CDR3 DNA: TGTGCCAGCAGACTGGACAGTGAGCAGTACTTC. This sequence encodes CASRLDSEQYF.

On this clonotype itself: A much larger clone differs by one base, so this may be a read error. CDR3 in amino acids: CASSTQGNQPQHF. The CDR3 DNA reads as TGTGCCAGCAGCACACAGGGGAATCAGCCCCAGCATTTT. The gene calls are TRBV7-9 and TRBJ1-5; 7 bases agree with TRBD1. Germline V lookup: CDR1 SEHNR, CDR2 FQNEAQ (reference sequence). The CDR3 loop spans 13 amino acids. After removal of 5 bases from V and 4 bases from J, the junction contained 2 bases not matched to a gene. The whole variable domain, remainder taken from reference TRBV7-9 and TRBJ1-5, is DTGVSQNPRHKITKRGQNVTFRCDPISEHNRLYWYRQTLGQGPEFLTYFQNEAQLEKSRLLSDRFSAERPKGSFSTLEIQRTEQGDSAMYLCASSTQGNQPQHFGDGTRLSIL.

This clonotype was seen ten or more times. The chain couples TRBV27 to TRBJ2-7; D gene ambiguous. Germline V gives CDR1 MNHEY, CDR2 SMNVEV (reference sequence). CDR3 length: 16 amino acids. V was clipped by 5 bases and J by 2 bases, with 19 bases between them. The CDR3 DNA reads as TGTGCCAGCAGTCCCCGAAACACCCACAATACCTACGAGCAGTACTTC. This gives the protein CASSPRNTHNTYEQYF.

As regards this clonotype: One junction end disagrees with the germline gene, perhaps due to a read error. The genes are TRBV2 and TRBJ1-2; maybe TRBD1 (6 bases). From germline, CDR1 is SNHLY and CDR2 FYNNEI. The CDR3 spans 14 residues. CDR3 protein: CGSRNPGENYGYAF. The CDR3, as DNA: TGTGGCAGCAGGAACCCAGGGGAAAACTATGGCTACGCCTTC.